A few counts support the clone carrying this T cell receptor beta chain. These data come from a study of cytomegalovirus exposure and HLA in healthy donors. V lost 7 bases to trimming and J lost 8 bases, with 9 bases between them. The CDR3 covers 12 residues. CDR1 is MDHEN, CDR2 SYDVKM, per germline. Assay: immunoSEQ multiplex PCR; the TCRdb copy retains only in-frame clones and omits some. The sample carries about 180,000 clones, about 85% recorded once. The chain is built from TRBV28 and TRBJ1-6; D is undetermined. The sample consisted of PBMCs. The receptor was derived from a man aged 18-30 years in good health and CMV-seropositive. In DNA, the CDR3 is TGTGCCAGCACCGGTTCGGATTCACCCCTCCACTTT. Its protein is CASTGSDSPLHF.